This T cell receptor beta chain comes out of a study of OX40 agonist ivuxolimab in advanced cancers. On the study more broadly: Patients took ivuxolimab, an agonistic anti-OX40 (CD134) antibody.

The method was immunoSEQ multiplex PCR; TCRdb's version includes in-frame clones alone and lacks a portion of them. The repertoire holds about 79,000 clones, with 75% to 95% as singletons. The CDR3 spans 14 residues. Germline V lookup: CDR1 MDHEN, CDR2 SYDVKM. Blood sampling took place at baseline, cycle 4 day 1, and cycle 7 day 1. Broader study findings: At 0.1 to 3.0 mg/kg, CD4+ and CD8+ blood T cells expanded clonally by week 6.

For this clone: Its target is not known.

The clonotype was recovered from an adult with an advanced solid tumor such as melanoma, head and neck, liver or kidney cancer. Sequences were derived from CD4+ or CD8+ T cells sorted from blood, sampled in a trial of the OX40 agonist ivuxolimab. J is TRBJ2-5 and V is TRBV28; D ambiguous. The J call is in doubt because the DNA end fits TRBJ2-7 better. The CDR3 DNA is TGTGCCAGCAGAACATCCTTCGGGCTCTACGAGCAGTACTTC. It specifies CASRTSFGLYEQYF.